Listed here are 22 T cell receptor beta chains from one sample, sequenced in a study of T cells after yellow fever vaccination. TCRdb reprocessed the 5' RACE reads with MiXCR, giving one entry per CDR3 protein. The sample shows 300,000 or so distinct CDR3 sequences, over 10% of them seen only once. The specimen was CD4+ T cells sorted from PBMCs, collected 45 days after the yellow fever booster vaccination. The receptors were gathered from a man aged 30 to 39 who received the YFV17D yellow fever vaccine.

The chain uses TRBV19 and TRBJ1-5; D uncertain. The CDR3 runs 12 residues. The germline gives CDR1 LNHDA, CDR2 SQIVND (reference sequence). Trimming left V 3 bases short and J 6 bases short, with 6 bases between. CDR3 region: CASSMRAQPQHF. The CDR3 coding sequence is TGTGCCAGTAGTATGAGGGCTCAGCCCCAGCATTTT. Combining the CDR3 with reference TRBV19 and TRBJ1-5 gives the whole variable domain DGGITQSPKYLFRKEGQNVTLSCEQNLNHDAMYWYRQDPGQGLRLIYYSQIVNDFQKGDIAEGYSVSREKKESFPLTVTSAQKNPTAFYLCASSMRAQPQHFGDGTRLSIL.

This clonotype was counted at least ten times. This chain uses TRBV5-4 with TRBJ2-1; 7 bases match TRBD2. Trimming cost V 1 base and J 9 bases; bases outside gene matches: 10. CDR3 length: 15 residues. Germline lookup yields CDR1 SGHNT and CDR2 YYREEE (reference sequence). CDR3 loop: CASSLTSGGSGEQFF. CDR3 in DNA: TGTGCCAGCAGCTTGACCAGCGGCGGGAGTGGTGAGCAGTTCTTC.

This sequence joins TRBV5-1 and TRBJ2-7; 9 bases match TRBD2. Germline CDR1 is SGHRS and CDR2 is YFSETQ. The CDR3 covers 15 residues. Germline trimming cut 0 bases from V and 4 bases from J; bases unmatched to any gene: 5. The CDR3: CASSLATTSGYEQYF. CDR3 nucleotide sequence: TGCGCCAGCAGCTTGGCCACGACTAGCGGTTACGAGCAGTACTTC.

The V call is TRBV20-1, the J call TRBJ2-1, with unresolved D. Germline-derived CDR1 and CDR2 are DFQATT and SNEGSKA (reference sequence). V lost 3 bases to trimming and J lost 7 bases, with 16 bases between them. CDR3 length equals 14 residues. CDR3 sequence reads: CSASGVTTENEQFF. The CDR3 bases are TGCAGTGCTAGTGGGGTTACGACGGAGAATGAGCAGTTCTTC.

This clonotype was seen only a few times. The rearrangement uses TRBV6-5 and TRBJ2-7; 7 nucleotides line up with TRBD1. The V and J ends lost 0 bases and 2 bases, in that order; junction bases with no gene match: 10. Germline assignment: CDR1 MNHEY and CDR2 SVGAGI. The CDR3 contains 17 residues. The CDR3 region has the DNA TGTGCCAGCAGTTACTCGAAGGTTCGGGACAGACCCTACGAGCAGTACTTC. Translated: CASSYSKVRDRPYEQYF.

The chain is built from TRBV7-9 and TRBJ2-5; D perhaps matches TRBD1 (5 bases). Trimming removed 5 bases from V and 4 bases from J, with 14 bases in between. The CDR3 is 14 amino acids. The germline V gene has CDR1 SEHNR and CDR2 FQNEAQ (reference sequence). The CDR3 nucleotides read TGTGCCAGCAGCCAATCGGCCAGGGTAGAGACCCAGTACTTC. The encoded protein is CASSQSARVETQYF.

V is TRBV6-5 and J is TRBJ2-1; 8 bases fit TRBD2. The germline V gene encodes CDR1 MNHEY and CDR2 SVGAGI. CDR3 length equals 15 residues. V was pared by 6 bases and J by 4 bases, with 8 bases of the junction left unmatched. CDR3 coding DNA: TGTGCCAGCAGATATACTAGCGGTCGGTACAATGAGCAGTTCTTC. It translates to CASRYTSGRYNEQFF.

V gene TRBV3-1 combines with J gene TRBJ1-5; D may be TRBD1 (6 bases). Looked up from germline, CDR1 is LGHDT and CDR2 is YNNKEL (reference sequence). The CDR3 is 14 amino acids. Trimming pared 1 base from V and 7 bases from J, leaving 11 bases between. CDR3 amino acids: CASSQGGGGQPQHF. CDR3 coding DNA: TGTGCCAGCAGCCAAGGAGGAGGGGGACAGCCCCAGCATTTT.

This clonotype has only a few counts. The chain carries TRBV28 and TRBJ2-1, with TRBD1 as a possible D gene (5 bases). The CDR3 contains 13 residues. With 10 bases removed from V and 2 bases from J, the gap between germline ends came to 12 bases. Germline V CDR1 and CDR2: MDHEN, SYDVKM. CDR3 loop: CATRQGTYNEQFF. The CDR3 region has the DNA TGTGCCACCCGGCAGGGCACCTACAATGAGCAGTTCTTC. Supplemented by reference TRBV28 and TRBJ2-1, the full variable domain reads DVKVTQSSRYLVKRTGEKVFLECVQDMDHENMFWYRQDPGLGLRLIYFSYDVKMKEKGDIPEGYSVSREKKERFSLILESASTNQTSMYLCATRQGTYNEQFFGPGTRLTVL.

DNA of the CDR3: TGTGCCAGCAGCTCCGTGGGACGGTCTACCTACAATGAGCAGTTCTTC. Protein: CASSSVGRSTYNEQFF. The chain carries TRBV7-6 and TRBJ2-1; D might be TRBD1 or TRBD2, each matching 5 bases. V lost 4 bases and J lost 2, with 15 bases in between. Germline CDR1 and CDR2: SGHVS and FNYEAQ. The CDR3 length is 16 residues.

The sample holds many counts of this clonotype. Here the CDR3 DNA reads TGTGCCAGCAGCTTATTACTAGGACAAGAGACCCAGTACTTC. This codes for CASSLLLGQETQYF. The chain is built from TRBV7-3 and TRBJ2-5, with D possibly TRBD2 on 5 matching bases. V was shortened by 2 bases and J by 2 bases, with 9 bases between the two germline ends. The CDR3 runs 14 residues. Looked up from germline, CDR1 is SGHTA and CDR2 is FQGTGA.

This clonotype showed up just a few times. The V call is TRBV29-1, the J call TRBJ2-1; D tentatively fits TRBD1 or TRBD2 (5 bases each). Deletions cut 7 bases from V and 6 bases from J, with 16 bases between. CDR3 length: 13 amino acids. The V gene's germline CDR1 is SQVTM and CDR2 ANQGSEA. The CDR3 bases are TGCAGCGGTGCAGGGTGGGGGACCAATGAGCAGTTCTTC. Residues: CSGAGWGTNEQFF.

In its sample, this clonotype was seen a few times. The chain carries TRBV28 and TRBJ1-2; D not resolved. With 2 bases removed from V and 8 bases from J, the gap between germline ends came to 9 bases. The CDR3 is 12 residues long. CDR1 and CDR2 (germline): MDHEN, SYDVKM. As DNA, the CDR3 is TGTGCCAGCAGTTTACGTCGAAGCGGCTACACCTTC. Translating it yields CASSLRRSGYTF.

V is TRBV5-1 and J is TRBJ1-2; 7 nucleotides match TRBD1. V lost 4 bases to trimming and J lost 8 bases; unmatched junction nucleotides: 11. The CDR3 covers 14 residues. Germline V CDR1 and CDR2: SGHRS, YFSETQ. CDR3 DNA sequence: TGCGCCAGCAGCCGTGACAGGGTACGGGACGGCTACACCTTC. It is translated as CASSRDRVRDGYTF.

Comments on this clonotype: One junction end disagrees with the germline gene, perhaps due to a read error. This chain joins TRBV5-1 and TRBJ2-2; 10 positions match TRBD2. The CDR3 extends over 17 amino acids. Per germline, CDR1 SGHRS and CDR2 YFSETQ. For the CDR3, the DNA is TGCGCCAGCCGGAGGACTAGCGGCGTAGCGAACACCGGGGGGCTGTTTTTT. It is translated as CASRRTSGVANTGGLFF. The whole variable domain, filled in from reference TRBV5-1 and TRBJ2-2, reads KAGVTQTPRYLIKTRGQQVTLSCSPISGHRSVSWYQQTPGQGLQFLFEYFSETQRNKGNFPGRFSGRQFSNSRSEMNVSTLELGDSALYLCASRRTSGVANTGGLFFGEGSRLTVL.

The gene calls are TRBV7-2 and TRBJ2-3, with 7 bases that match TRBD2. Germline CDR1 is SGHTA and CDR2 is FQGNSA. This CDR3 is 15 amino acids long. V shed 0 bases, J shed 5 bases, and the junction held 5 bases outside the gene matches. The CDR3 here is CASSLAGGPGDTQYF. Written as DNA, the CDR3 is TGTGCCAGCAGCTTAGCGGGAGGGCCCGGAGATACGCAGTATTTT.

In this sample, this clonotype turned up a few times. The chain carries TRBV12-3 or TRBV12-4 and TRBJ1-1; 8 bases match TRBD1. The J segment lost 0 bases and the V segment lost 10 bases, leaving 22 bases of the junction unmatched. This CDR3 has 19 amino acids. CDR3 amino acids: CATQFGATGRGRMNTEAFF. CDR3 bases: TGTGCCACCCAGTTTGGGGCTACGGGCAGGGGGCGGATGAACACTGAAGCTTTCTTT.

CDR3 residues: CASSLKREVTDTQYF. Written as DNA, the CDR3 is TGTGCCAGCAGCTTAAAGCGGGAGGTAACAGATACGCAGTATTTT. The chain joins TRBV7-8 to TRBJ2-3; 9 positions agree with TRBD2. CDR1 and CDR2 (germline): SGHVS, FQNEAQ. This CDR3 has 15 amino acids. V lost 2 bases and J lost 3; bases outside the gene matches: 3.

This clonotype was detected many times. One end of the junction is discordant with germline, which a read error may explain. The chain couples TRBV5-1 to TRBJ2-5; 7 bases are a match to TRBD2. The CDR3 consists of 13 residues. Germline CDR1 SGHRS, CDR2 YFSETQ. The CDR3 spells CASSPSGQETQYF. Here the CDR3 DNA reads TGTGCCAGCAGCCCTAGCGGCCAAGAGACCCAGTACTTC.

CDR3 nucleotide sequence: TGTGCCAGCAGCTTGGGCAGGGAGGCAGATACGCAGTATTTT. This translates into CASSLGREADTQYF. The chain is built from TRBV5-4 and TRBJ2-3, with a tentative D call TRBD2 (6 bases). The germline V gene encodes CDR1 SGHNT and CDR2 YYREEE (reference sequence). The CDR3 contains 14 residues. Trimming pared 0 bases from V and 4 bases from J, leaving 9 bases between. The whole variable domain, filled in from reference TRBV5-4 and TRBJ2-3, reads ETGVTQSPTHLIKTRGQQVTLRCSSQSGHNTVSWYQQALGQGPQFIFQYYREEENGRGNFPPRFSGLQFPNYSSELNVNALELDDSALYLCASSLGREADTQYFGPGTRLTVL.

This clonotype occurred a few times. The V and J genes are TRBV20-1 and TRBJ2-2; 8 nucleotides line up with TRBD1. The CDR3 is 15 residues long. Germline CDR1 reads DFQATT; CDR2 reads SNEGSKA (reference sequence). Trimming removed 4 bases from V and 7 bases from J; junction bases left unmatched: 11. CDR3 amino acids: CSAIDPQQGVGELFF. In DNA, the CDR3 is TGCAGTGCTATTGATCCCCAACAGGGGGTCGGGGAGCTGTTTTTT.

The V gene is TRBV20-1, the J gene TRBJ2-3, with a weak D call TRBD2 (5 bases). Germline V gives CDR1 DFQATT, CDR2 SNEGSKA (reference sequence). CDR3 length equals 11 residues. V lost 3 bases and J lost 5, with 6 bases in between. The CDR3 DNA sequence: TGCAGTGCTAGCCGGGGAGATACGCAGTATTTT. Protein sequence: CSASRGDTQYF.